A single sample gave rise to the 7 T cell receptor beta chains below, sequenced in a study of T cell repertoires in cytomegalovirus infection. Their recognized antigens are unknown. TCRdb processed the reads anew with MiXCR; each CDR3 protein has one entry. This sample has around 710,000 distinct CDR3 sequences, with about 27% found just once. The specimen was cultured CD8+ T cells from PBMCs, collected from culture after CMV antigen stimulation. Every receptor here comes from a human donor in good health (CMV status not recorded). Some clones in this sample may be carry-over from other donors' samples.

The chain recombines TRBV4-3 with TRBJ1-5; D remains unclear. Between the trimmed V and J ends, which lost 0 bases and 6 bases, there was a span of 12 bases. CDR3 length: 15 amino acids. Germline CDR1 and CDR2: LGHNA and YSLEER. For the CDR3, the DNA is TGCGCCAGCAGCCAAGATACAAGGGTCGCTCAGCCCCAGCATTTT. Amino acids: CASSQDTRVAQPQHF.

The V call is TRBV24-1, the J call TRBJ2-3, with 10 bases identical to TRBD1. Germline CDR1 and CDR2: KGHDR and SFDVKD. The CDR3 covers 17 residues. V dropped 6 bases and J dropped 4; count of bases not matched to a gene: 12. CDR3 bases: TGTGCCACCAGTCCCCGCCCGGGACAGGGGCCACCAGATACGCAGTATTTT. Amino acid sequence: CATSPRPGQGPPDTQYF.

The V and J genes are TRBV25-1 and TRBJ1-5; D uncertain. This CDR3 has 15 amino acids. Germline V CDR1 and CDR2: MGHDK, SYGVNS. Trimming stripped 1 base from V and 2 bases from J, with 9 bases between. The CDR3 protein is CASSESRLGNQPQHF. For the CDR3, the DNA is TGTGCCAGCAGTGAATCTAGATTGGGCAATCAGCCCCAGCATTTT.

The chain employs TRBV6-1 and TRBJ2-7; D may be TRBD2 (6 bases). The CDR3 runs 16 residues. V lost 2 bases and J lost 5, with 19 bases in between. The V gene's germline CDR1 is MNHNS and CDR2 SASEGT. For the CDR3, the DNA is TGTGCCAGCAGTGAACGGGGTAGCGGAGCTATAGACGAGCAGTACGTC. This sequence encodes CASSERGSGAIDEQYV.

CDR3 protein: CSARTGYTEAFF. The CDR3 nucleotides read TGCAGTGCTAGGACAGGGTACACTGAAGCTTTCTTT. V and J are TRBV20-1 and TRBJ1-1; 7 nucleotides line up with TRBD1. CDR1 and CDR2 (germline): DFQATT, SNEGSKA (reference sequence). The CDR3 is made up of 12 amino acids. V trimming: 3 bases; J trimming: 3 bases; junction bases outside the gene matches: 1.

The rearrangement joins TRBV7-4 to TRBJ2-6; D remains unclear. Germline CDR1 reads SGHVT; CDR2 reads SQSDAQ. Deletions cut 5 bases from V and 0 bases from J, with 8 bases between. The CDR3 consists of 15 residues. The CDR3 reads CASSRVDSGANVLTF. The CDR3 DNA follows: TGTGCCAGCAGCAGGGTAGACTCTGGGGCCAACGTCCTGACTTTC.

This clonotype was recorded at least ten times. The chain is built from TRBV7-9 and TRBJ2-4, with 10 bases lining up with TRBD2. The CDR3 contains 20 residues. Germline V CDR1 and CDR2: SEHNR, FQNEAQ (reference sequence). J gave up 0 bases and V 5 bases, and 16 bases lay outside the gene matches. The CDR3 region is CASSITIGTSAIQAKNIQYF. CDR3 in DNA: TGTGCCAGCAGCATCACGATCGGGACTAGCGCCATCCAAGCCAAAAACATTCAGTACTTC.